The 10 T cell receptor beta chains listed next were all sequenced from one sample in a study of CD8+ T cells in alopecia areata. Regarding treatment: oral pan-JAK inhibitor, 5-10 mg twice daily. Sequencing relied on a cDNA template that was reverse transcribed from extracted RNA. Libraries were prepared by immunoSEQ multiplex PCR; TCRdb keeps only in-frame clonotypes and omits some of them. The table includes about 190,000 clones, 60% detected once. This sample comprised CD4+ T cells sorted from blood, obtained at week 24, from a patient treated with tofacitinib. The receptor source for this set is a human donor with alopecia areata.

The chain's CDR3 is CASSSAGTDEAFF. The DNA for the CDR3 is TGTGCCAGCAGCTCGGCAGGGACGGATGAAGCTTTCTTT. The chain links TRBV7-2 to TRBJ1-1, with a weak D call TRBD1 (5 bases). Per germline, CDR1 SGHTA and CDR2 FQGNSA. V lost 4 bases and J lost 7, with 13 bases in between. The length of the CDR3 is 13 residues.

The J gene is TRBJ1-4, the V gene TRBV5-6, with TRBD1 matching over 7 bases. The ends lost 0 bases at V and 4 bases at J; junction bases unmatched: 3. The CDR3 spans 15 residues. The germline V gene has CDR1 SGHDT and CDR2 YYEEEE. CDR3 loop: CASSLDRGRNEKLFF. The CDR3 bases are TGTGCCAGCAGCTTGGACAGGGGCCGTAATGAAAAACTGTTTTTT.

The CDR3 loop is CASSPRVTDTDTQYF. The CDR3 region has the DNA TGTGCCAGCAGCCCCCGCGTGACTGACACAGATACGCAGTATTTT. The rearrangement uses TRBV9 and TRBJ2-3, with D hard to call. V lost 4 bases and J lost 2, with 14 bases in between. Germline CDR1 and CDR2: SGDLS and YYNGEE. This CDR3 spans 15 amino acids.

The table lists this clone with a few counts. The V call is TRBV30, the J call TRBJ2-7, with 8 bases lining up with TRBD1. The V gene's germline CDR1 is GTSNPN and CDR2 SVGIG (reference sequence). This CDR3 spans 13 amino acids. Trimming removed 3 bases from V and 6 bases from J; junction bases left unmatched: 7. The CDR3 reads CAWRQTGVGEQYF. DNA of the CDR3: TGTGCCTGGAGGCAGACAGGGGTAGGCGAGCAGTACTTC.

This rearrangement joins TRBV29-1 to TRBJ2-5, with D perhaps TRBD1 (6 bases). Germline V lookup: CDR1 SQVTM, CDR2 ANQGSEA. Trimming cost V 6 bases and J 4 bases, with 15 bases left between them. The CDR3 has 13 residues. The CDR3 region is CSVGNREIETQYF. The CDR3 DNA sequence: TGCAGCGTGGGAAACAGGGAAATAGAGACCCAGTACTTC. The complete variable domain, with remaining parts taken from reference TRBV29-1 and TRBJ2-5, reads SAVISQKPSRDICQRGTSLTIQCQVDSQVTMMFWYRQQPGQSLTLIATANQGSEATYESGFVIDKFPISRPNLTFSTLTVSNMSPEDSSIYLCSVGNREIETQYFGPGTRLLVL.

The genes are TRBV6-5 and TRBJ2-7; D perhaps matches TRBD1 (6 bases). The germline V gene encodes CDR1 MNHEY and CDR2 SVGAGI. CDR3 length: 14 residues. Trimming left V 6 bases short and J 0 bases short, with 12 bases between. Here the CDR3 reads CASRQTGSSYEQYF. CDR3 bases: TGTGCCAGCAGACAAACAGGGAGCTCCTACGAGCAGTACTTC.

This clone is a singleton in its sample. CDR3 sequence reads: CASSSPHRGGETQYF. CDR3 in DNA: TGTGCCAGCAGCTCCCCCCATCGGGGGGGGGAGACCCAGTACTTC. V gene TRBV9 combines with J gene TRBJ2-5; TRBD2 matches 8 bases. V shed 4 bases, J shed 5 bases, and the junction held 10 bases outside the gene matches. CDR3 size: 15 residues. CDR1 is SGDLS, CDR2 YYNGEE, per germline.

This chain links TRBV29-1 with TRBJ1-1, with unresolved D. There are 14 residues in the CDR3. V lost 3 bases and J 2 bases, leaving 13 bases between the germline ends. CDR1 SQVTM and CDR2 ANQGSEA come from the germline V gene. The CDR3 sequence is CSVDLGWVNTEAFF. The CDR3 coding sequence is TGCAGCGTTGACCTAGGGTGGGTAAACACTGAAGCTTTCTTT. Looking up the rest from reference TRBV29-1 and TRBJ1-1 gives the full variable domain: SAVISQKPSRDICQRGTSLTIQCQVDSQVTMMFWYRQQPGQSLTLIATANQGSEATYESGFVIDKFPISRPNLTFSTLTVSNMSPEDSSIYLCSVDLGWVNTEAFFGQGTRLTVV.

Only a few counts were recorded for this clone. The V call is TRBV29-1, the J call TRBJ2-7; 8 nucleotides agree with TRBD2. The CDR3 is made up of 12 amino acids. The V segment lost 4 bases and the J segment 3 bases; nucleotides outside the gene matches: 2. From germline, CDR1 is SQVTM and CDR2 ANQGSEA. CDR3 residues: CSVALAGYEQYF. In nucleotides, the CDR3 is TGCAGCGTTGCTCTAGCGGGCTACGAGCAGTACTTC.

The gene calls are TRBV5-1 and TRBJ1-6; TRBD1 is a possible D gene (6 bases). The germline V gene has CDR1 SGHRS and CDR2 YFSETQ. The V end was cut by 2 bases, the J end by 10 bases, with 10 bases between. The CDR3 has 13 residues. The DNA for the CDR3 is TGCGCCAGCAGCTTACAGGGAGGCTCACCCCTCCACTTT. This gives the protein CASSLQGGSPLHF.